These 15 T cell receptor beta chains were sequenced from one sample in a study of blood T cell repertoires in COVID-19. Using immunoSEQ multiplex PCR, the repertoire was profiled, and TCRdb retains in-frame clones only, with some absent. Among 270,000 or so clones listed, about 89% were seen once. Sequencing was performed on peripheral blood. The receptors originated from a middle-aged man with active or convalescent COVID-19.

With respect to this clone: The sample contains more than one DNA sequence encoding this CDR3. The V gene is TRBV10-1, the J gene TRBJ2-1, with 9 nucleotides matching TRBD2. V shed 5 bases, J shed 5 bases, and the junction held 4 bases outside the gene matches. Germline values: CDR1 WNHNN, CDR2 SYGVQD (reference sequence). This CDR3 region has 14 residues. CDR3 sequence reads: CASSLGGRDNEQFF. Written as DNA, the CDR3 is TGCGCCAGCAGTCTGGGCGGGAGGGACAATGAGCAGTTCTTC.

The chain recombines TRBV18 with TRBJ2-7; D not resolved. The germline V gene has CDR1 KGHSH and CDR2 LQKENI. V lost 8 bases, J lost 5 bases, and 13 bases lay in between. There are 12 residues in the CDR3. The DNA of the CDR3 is TGTGCCAGCCGGAGCCCCGGCGACGAGCAGTACTTC. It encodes CASRSPGDEQYF.

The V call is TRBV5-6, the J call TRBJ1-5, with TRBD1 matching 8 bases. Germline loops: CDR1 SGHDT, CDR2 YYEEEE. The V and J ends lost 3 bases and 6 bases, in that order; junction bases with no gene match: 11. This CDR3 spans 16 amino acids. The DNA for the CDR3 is TGTGCCAGCAGCTCCGGTGGGGCAGGGGGCTTTCAGCCCCAGCATTTT. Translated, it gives CASSSGGAGGFQPQHF. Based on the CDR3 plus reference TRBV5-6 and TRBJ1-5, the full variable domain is DAGVTQSPTHLIKTRGQQVTLRCSPKSGHDTVSWYQQALGQGPQFIFQYYEEEERQRGNFPDRFSGHQFPNYSSELNVNALLLGDSALYLCASSSGGAGGFQPQHFGDGTRLSIL.

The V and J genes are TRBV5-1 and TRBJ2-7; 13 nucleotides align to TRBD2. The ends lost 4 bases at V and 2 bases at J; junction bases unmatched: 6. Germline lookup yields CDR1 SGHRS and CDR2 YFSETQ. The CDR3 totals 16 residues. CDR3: CASSPGLAGATYEQYF. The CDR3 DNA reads TGCGCCAGCAGCCCCGGACTAGCGGGGGCCACCTACGAGCAGTACTTC.

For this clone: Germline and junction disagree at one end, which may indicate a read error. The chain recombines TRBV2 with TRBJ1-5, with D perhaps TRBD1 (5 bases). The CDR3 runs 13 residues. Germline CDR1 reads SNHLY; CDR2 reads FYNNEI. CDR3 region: CASRGSREGPSFF. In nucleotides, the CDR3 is TGTGCCAGCAGAGGTAGCAGGGAGGGCCCCAGCTTTTTT.

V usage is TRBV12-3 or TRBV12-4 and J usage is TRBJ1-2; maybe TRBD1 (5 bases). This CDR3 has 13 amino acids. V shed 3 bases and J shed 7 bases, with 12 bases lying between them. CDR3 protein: CASSLGQLSGYTF. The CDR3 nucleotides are TGTGCCAGCAGTTTGGGGCAGCTCTCTGGCTACACCTTC.

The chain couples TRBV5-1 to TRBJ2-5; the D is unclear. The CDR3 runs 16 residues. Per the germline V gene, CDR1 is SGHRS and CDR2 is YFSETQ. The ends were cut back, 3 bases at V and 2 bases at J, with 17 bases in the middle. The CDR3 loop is CASSSQTYVQQETQYF. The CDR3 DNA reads TGCGCCAGCAGCTCCCAGACATACGTACAGCAAGAGACCCAGTACTTC. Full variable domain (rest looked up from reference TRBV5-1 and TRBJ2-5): KAGVTQTPRYLIKTRGQQVTLSCSPISGHRSVSWYQQTPGQGLQFLFEYFSETQRNKGNFPGRFSGRQFSNSRSEMNVSTLELGDSALYLCASSSQTYVQQETQYFGPGTRLLVL.

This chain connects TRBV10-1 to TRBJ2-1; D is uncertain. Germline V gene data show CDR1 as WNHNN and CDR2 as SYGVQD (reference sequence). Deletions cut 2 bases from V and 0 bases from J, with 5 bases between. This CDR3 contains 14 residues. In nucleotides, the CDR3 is TGCGCCAGCAGTGAGGAGAGCTCCTACAATGAGCAGTTCTTC. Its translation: CASSEESSYNEQFF.

The CDR3 region is CASSFSAGSGANVLTF. The CDR3 DNA reads as TGCGCCAGCAGCTTCTCGGCGGGCTCTGGGGCCAACGTCCTGACTTTC. V usage is TRBV5-1 and J usage is TRBJ2-6; possible D gene TRBD2, 5 bases. There are 16 residues in the CDR3. CDR1 SGHRS and CDR2 YFSETQ come from the germline V gene. The V end was cut by 2 bases, the J end by 0 bases, with 9 bases between.

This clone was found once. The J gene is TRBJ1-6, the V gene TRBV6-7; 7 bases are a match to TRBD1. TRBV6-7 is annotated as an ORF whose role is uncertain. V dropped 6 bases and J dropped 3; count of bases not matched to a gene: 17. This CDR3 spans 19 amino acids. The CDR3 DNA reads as TGTGCCAGCAGGAATGCCTTGGGACAGCCAAAAGACTATAATTCACCCCTCCACTTT. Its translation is CASRNALGQPKDYNSPLHF.

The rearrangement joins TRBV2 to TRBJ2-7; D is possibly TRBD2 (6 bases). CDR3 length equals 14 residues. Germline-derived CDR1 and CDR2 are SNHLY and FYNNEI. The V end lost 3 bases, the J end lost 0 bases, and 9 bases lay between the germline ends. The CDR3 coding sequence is TGTGCCAGCAGTGAGGGACTTATCTCCTACGAGCAGTACTTC. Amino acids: CASSEGLISYEQYF.

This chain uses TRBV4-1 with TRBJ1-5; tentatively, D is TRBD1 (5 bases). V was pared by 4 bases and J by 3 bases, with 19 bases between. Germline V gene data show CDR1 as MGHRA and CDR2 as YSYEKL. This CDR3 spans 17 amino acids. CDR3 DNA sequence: TGCGCCAGCAGCCTCCTAGGACACCTCTTACACAATCAGCCCCAGCATTTT. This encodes CASSLLGHLLHNQPQHF.

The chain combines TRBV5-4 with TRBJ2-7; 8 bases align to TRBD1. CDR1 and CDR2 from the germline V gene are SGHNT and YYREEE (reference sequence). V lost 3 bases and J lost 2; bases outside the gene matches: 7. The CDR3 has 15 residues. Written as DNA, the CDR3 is TGTGCCAGCAGCTCCACCGGACAGGGTACCTACGAGCAGTACTTC. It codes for CASSSTGQGTYEQYF.

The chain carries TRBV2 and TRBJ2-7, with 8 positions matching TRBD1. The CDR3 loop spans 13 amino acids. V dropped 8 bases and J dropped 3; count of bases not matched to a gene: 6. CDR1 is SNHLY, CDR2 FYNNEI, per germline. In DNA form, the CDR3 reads TGTGCCAGCGACCGGGACAGGAACTACGAGCAGTACTTC. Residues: CASDRDRNYEQYF.

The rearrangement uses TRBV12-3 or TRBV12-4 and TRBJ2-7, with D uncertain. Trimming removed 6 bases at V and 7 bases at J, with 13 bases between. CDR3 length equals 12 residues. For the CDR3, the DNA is TGTGCCAGCAGGCAATTGCGTAGTGAGCAGTACTTC. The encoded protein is CASRQLRSEQYF.